This T cell receptor beta chain emerged from a study of T cells in Graves' hyperthyroidism and ophthalmopathy. This clonotype came up many times. The patients, who ranged from 18 to 65 in age, presented with newly diagnosed hyperthyroidism lasting under 2 months. The CDR3 is made up of 15 amino acids. Per the germline V gene, CDR1 is SGHTS and CDR2 is YDEGEE. Germline trimming cut 4 bases from V and 6 bases from J; bases unmatched to any gene: 7. The TCR beta CDR3 regions underwent amplification using RNA transcripts as the source. TCR CDR3 underwent first-round RT-PCR with the HTBI primer set. MiXCR, applied by TCRdb to the multiplex PCR reads, yields one record per CDR3 protein. This table has hundreds of thousands of distinct CDR3 sequences, 15% to 18% appearing once.

The sample consisted of blood. The chain links TRBV5-8 to TRBJ1-5; 10 nucleotides align to TRBD1. The source is a woman under 30 with Graves' hyperthyroidism. The CDR3 coding sequence is TGTGCCAGCAGCCTAGACAGGGGGCCGGCTCAGCCCCAGCATTTT. Translated, it gives CASSLDRGPAQPQHF.